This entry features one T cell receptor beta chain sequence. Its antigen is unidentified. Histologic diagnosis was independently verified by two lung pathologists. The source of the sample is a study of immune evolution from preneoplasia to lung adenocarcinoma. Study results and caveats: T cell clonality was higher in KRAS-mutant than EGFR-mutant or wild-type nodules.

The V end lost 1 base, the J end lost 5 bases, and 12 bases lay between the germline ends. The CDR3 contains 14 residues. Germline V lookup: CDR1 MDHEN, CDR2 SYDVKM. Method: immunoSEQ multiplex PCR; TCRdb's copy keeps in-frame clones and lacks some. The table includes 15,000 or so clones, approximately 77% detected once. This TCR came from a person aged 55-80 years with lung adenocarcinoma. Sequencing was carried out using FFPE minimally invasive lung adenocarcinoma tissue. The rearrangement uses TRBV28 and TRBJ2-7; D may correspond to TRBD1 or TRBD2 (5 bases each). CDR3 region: CASSLYRGDHEQYF. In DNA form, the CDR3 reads TGTGCCAGCAGTTTATACCGAGGGGATCACGAGCAGTACTTC.